This T cell receptor beta chain is from a study of vaccination and CD4 T cells after COVID-19. As to this clonotype: The target antigen is unknown.

The germline CDR1 and CDR2 sequences are DFQATT and SNEGSKA (reference sequence). The CDR3 runs 15 residues. V dropped 5 bases and J dropped 3; count of bases not matched to a gene: 8. Sequenced with the Oncomine TCR Beta short-read assay was DNA taken from cultured CD4+ T cells. TCRdb used MiXCR to reprocess the PCR reads, holding one entry per CDR3 protein. Found here are around 18,000 distinct CDR3 sequences, roughly two fifths of them singletons; the top ten hold around 12%. The treatment here: roughly 11-day PBMC culture with coronavirus spike peptide pools or control peptides (ViraFEST assay). This receptor was identified in a human donor who had recovered from COVID-19. V usage is TRBV20-1 and J usage is TRBJ1-3; 9 bases are shared with TRBD1. Sequenced sample: CD4+ T cells from blood, cultured in vitro. The CDR3 coding sequence is TGCAGTGCTGTAACCGGGACAGGGTTTGGAAACACCATATATTTT. It translates to CSAVTGTGFGNTIYF.